The 18 T cell receptor beta chains below all came from one sample that was sequenced in a study of graft-versus-host responses after intestinal transplantation. Clones were sequenced by immunoSEQ multiplex PCR, and TCRdb holds only the in-frame ones, with some missing. The data contain roughly 100,000 clones, roughly 84% of them singletons. These receptors' targets are unknown. Sample: unstimulated CD4+ T cells sorted from spleen or lymph node cells, taken before intestinal transplant. The receptor source for this set is a human donor who received an intestinal transplant.

The chain links TRBV4-1 to TRBJ2-4; 7 positions match TRBD2. Looked up from germline, CDR1 is MGHRA and CDR2 is YSYEKL. V lost 3 bases and J lost 0; bases outside the gene matches: 5. The CDR3 consists of 16 residues. The CDR3, as DNA: TGCGCCAGCAGCCAGACGGAGCGGGGAGCCAAAAACATTCAGTACTTC. Its protein product is CASSQTERGAKNIQYF.

The J gene is TRBJ2-5, the V gene TRBV2; D is undetermined. The CDR3 totals 15 residues. Germline lookup yields CDR1 SNHLY and CDR2 FYNNEI. V was shortened by 3 bases and J by 2 bases, with 13 bases between the two germline ends. CDR3 protein: CASSDGLSPQETQYF. CDR3 sequence (DNA): TGTGCCAGCAGTGATGGTCTAAGCCCACAAGAGACCCAGTACTTC.

The rearrangement uses TRBV10-3 and TRBJ2-7; the D call may be TRBD1 or TRBD2 (5 bases each). V lost 2 bases and J 7 bases, leaving 15 bases between the germline ends. Germline V gene lookup returns CDR1 ENHRY and CDR2 SYGVKD. The CDR3 covers 14 residues. The CDR3 sequence is CAISENYRDAEQYF. CDR3 nucleotide sequence: TGTGCCATCAGTGAGAACTACCGGGACGCTGAGCAGTACTTC.

This clone was counted between two and nine times. V usage is TRBV30 and J usage is TRBJ2-5, with TRBD2 identical over 8 bases. Germline CDR1 GTSNPN, CDR2 SVGIG (reference sequence). V shed 3 bases, J shed 1 base, and the junction held 4 bases outside the gene matches. The CDR3 runs to 14 residues. The CDR3 is CAWSSGSVQETQYF. DNA of the CDR3: TGTGCCTGGAGCAGCGGGAGTGTCCAAGAGACCCAGTACTTC.

V and J are TRBV6-6 and TRBJ2-7, with TRBD1 as a possible D gene (6 bases). In germline, CDR1 is MNHNY, CDR2 SVGAGI (reference sequence). The V gene lost 6 bases and the J gene lost 2 bases, with 17 bases spanning the gap. This CDR3 region has 15 residues. The CDR3 here is CASSRTESYTYEQYF. For the CDR3, the DNA is TGTGCCAGCAGCCGGACAGAGTCCTATACCTACGAGCAGTACTTC.

V is TRBV10-3 and J is TRBJ1-1; perhaps TRBD1 as D (6 bases). V was trimmed by 11 bases and J by 6 bases, leaving 22 bases between them. The germline CDR1 and CDR2 sequences are ENHRY and SYGVKD. The CDR3 contains 14 residues. CDR3 region: CASSGPDRRAEAFF. The CDR3, as DNA: TGTGCCTCATCAGGTCCCGACAGGCGCGCTGAAGCTTTCTTT.

V gene TRBV7-6 combines with J gene TRBJ2-5; no definite D call. V was pared by 3 bases and J by 6 bases, with 14 bases between. This CDR3 comprises 14 residues. CDR1 and CDR2 (germline): SGHVS, FNYEAQ. CDR3 residues: CASSFPLSFQTQYF. For the CDR3, the DNA is TGTGCCAGCAGCTTCCCGCTTTCGTTCCAGACCCAGTACTTC.

The chain carries TRBV6-6 and TRBJ2-3; 11 bases match TRBD1. Germline V CDR1 and CDR2: MNHNY, SVGAGI (reference sequence). The CDR3 consists of 16 residues. V lost 0 bases, J lost 2 bases, and 1 base stayed unmatched. The CDR3 reads CASSYSGQGVTDTQYF. In DNA form, the CDR3 reads TGTGCCAGCAGTTACTCGGGACAGGGGGTCACAGATACGCAGTATTTT.

The rearrangement links TRBV4-1 to TRBJ1-2, with D tentatively TRBD1 (5 bases). The V and J ends lost 3 bases and 8 bases respectively, with 16 bases between them. This CDR3 contains 14 residues. Germline V gives CDR1 MGHRA, CDR2 YSYEKL. CDR3 sequence reads: CASSQTASTPGYTF. DNA for the CDR3: TGCGCCAGCAGCCAGACAGCCTCTACGCCCGGCTACACCTTC.

In its sample, this clone was seen once. The V call is TRBV9, the J call TRBJ2-7, with D perhaps TRBD2 (6 bases). The CDR3 consists of 15 residues. Per germline, CDR1 SGDLS and CDR2 YYNGEE. V was pared by 4 bases and J by 4 bases, with 18 bases between. This CDR3 is CASSPSPGRYYEQYF. The DNA for the CDR3 is TGTGCCAGCAGCCCCAGTCCCGGGAGATATTACGAGCAGTACTTC.

This clone came up a few times. The rearrangement joins TRBV18 to TRBJ2-3; D is ambiguous. The CDR3 length is 12 residues. CDR1 and CDR2 (germline): KGHSH, LQKENI. V dropped 5 bases and J dropped 5 bases, with 8 bases sitting between them. The CDR3 region is CASSSGVDTQYF. Here the CDR3 DNA reads TGTGCCAGCTCATCCGGCGTAGATACGCAGTATTTT.

This chain uses TRBV27 with TRBJ2-7, with D maybe TRBD1 (6 bases). CDR1 MNHEY and CDR2 SMNVEV come from the germline V gene (reference sequence). Trimming cost V 6 bases and J 0 bases, with 12 bases left between them. There are 14 residues in the CDR3. As DNA, the CDR3 is TGTGCCAGCAGACCGGGACACGGCTCCTACGAGCAGTACTTC. Translating it yields CASRPGHGSYEQYF.

In its sample, this clone was seen once. In DNA, the CDR3 is TGTGCCAGCAGCTGGGGGGCCCTAGCGGGATACAATGAGCAGTTCTTC. The encoded protein is CASSWGALAGYNEQFF. The gene calls are TRBV5-6 and TRBJ2-1, with 9 bases matching TRBD2. Trimming removed 3 bases from V and 4 bases from J; junction bases left unmatched: 8. CDR3 length: 16 residues. CDR1 is SGHDT and CDR2 is YYEEEE in the germline V gene. The full variable domain, with the rest looked up from reference TRBV5-6 and TRBJ2-1, is DAGVTQSPTHLIKTRGQQVTLRCSPKSGHDTVSWYQQALGQGPQFIFQYYEEEERQRGNFPDRFSGHQFPNYSSELNVNALLLGDSALYLCASSWGALAGYNEQFFGPGTRLTVL.

This chain links TRBV5-6 with TRBJ2-2; D not resolved. The CDR3 is made up of 16 amino acids. The V gene's germline CDR1 is SGHDT and CDR2 YYEEEE. V was clipped by 4 bases and J by 8 bases, with 21 bases between them. The DNA for the CDR3 is TGTGCCAGCAGCCCCTGGACGAGGTTTTCTTTAGGGGAGCTGTTTTTT. This translates into CASSPWTRFSLGELFF.

This clone was observed once. V and J are TRBV7-9 and TRBJ2-3; 12 positions agree with TRBD2. V lost 5 bases to trimming and J lost 2 bases; unmatched junction nucleotides: 5. The CDR3 is 16 amino acids. Germline assignment: CDR1 SEHNR and CDR2 FQNEAQ (reference sequence). The DNA for the CDR3 is TGTGCCAGCAGCGCACCTAGCGGGGGGGCCACAGATACGCAGTATTTT. Residues: CASSAPSGGATDTQYF.

V gene TRBV5-1 combines with J gene TRBJ2-7, with 8 bases aligning to TRBD1. This CDR3 contains 15 residues. CDR1 is SGHRS, CDR2 YFSETQ, per germline. J lost 2 bases, V lost 0 bases, and 4 bases had no gene match. Written as DNA, the CDR3 is TGCGCCAGCAGCTTGGACTGGACAGGGACCTACGAGCAGTACTTC. Its protein is CASSLDWTGTYEQYF. Using reference TRBV5-1 and TRBJ2-7 for the parts outside the CDR3, the full variable domain is KAGVTQTPRYLIKTRGQQVTLSCSPISGHRSVSWYQQTPGQGLQFLFEYFSETQRNKGNFPGRFSGRQFSNSRSEMNVSTLELGDSALYLCASSLDWTGTYEQYFGPGTRLTVT.

The chain has TRBV19 and TRBJ2-3, with unresolved D. V was shortened by 6 bases and J by 0 bases, with 7 bases between the two germline ends. This CDR3 region has 13 residues. The V gene's germline CDR1 is LNHDA and CDR2 SQIVND (reference sequence). CDR3 bases: TGTGCCAGTAGGGAGACGAGCACAGATACGCAGTATTTT. This translates into CASRETSTDTQYF. Full variable domain (remainder filled in from reference TRBV19 and TRBJ2-3): DGGITQSPKYLFRKEGQNVTLSCEQNLNHDAMYWYRQDPGQGLRLIYYSQIVNDFQKGDIAEGYSVSREKKESFPLTVTSAQKNPTAFYLCASRETSTDTQYFGPGTRLTVL.

The V and J genes are TRBV13 and TRBJ2-5; 12 bases fit TRBD2. This CDR3 is 19 amino acids long. Germline loops: CDR1 PRHDT, CDR2 FYEKMQ (reference sequence). Germline trimming cut 3 bases from V and 4 bases from J; bases unmatched to any gene: 15. In DNA form, the CDR3 reads TGTGCCAGCAGCTTTCCCCCCCAACTAGCGGGAGGACCAGGAGAGACCCAGTACTTC. Translating it yields CASSFPPQLAGGPGETQYF.